These 19 T cell receptor beta chains originate from one sample sequenced in a study of cytomegalovirus exposure and HLA in healthy donors. The primer mix had 60 Vbeta and 13 Jbeta primers. Some clones are missing from TCRdb's copy, which holds only in-frame ones; the method was immunoSEQ multiplex PCR. The sample table sets out 200,000 to 250,000 clones. Sequencing input: PBMCs. Source of these receptors: a girl aged 2-15 years in good health and CMV-seropositive.

This chain uses TRBV5-5 with TRBJ2-3, with D possibly TRBD2 on 6 matching bases. The CDR3 spans 18 residues. The V end was cut by 2 bases, the J end by 2 bases, with 21 bases between. Per the germline V gene, CDR1 is SGHKS and CDR2 is YYEKEE (reference sequence). CDR3 amino acids: CASSLDQPAGFTTDTQYF. CDR3 in DNA: TGTGCCAGCAGCTTAGACCAACCAGCGGGCTTTACCACAGATACGCAGTATTTT.

V usage is TRBV9 and J usage is TRBJ2-7; 9 nucleotides agree with TRBD2. The CDR3 length is 17 residues. V lost 0 bases and J lost 0; bases outside the gene matches: 7. The V gene's germline CDR1 is SGDLS and CDR2 YYNGEE. The CDR3, as DNA: TGTGCCAGCAGCGTAGATCAAGGACTAGCGACCTCCTACGAGCAGTACTTC. Translating it yields CASSVDQGLATSYEQYF.

This rearrangement joins TRBV28 to TRBJ2-3, with a weak D call TRBD1 (5 bases). Trimming shortened V by 8 bases and J by 2 bases, and 11 bases separated the two germline ends. The CDR3 is 13 residues long. Germline V gene lookup returns CDR1 MDHEN and CDR2 SYDVKM. The CDR3: CASGKTVTDTQYF. In nucleotides, the CDR3 is TGTGCCAGCGGAAAGACAGTCACAGATACGCAGTATTTT.

The V call is TRBV9, the J call TRBJ1-4, with a possible D match to TRBD1 (5 bases). Germline CDR1 and CDR2: SGDLS and YYNGEE. Deletions cut 4 bases from V and 14 bases from J, with 15 bases between. The CDR3 consists of 12 residues. The CDR3 sequence is CASSSAGLWLFF. The CDR3 DNA is TGTGCCAGCAGCTCAGCGGGACTCTGGCTGTTTTTT.

The chain recombines TRBV27 with TRBJ2-3; TRBD1 aligns across 7 bases. Germline CDR1 and CDR2: MNHEY and SMNVEV (reference sequence). This CDR3 is 19 amino acids long. V shed 7 bases and J 5 bases; nucleotides not matched to a gene: 24. This CDR3 is CASTRSLGPSNRGKDTQYF. The CDR3 DNA follows: TGTGCCAGCACCAGGTCCCTGGGCCCCAGTAACAGGGGCAAAGATACGCAGTATTTT.

This CDR3 is CASSERTGLFYNEQFF. DNA of the CDR3: TGTGCCAGCAGTGAGAGGACAGGACTTTTCTACAATGAGCAGTTCTTC. The V gene is TRBV25-1, the J gene TRBJ2-1, with 7 bases fitting TRBD1. Germline lookup yields CDR1 MGHDK and CDR2 SYGVNS. V dropped 3 bases and J dropped 3; count of bases not matched to a gene: 8. The CDR3 loop spans 16 amino acids.

This rearrangement joins TRBV11-1 to TRBJ2-3; 10 bases line up with TRBD1. Trimming removed 2 bases from V and 4 bases from J; junction bases left unmatched: 3. Looked up from germline, CDR1 is SGHAT and CDR2 is FQDESV (reference sequence). The CDR3 spans 15 residues. CDR3 coding DNA: TGTGCCAGCAGCTTACGGGACAGGGGAGCAGATACGCAGTATTTT. Its translation: CASSLRDRGADTQYF. The variable domain in full, with the rest retrieved from reference TRBV11-1 and TRBJ2-3, is EAEVAQSPRYKITEKSQAVAFWCDPISGHATLYWYRQILGQGPELLVQFQDESVVDDSQLPKDRFSAERLKGVDSTLKIQPAELGDSAMYLCASSLRDRGADTQYFGPGTRLTVL.

V gene TRBV18 combines with J gene TRBJ2-2; 12 bases align to TRBD2. Losses at the gene ends were 4 bases for V and 6 bases for J; bases not matched to a gene: 21. The CDR3 loop spans 21 amino acids. Germline V gene data show CDR1 as KGHSH and CDR2 as LQKENI. CDR3 protein: CASSLSLRLAGEKERAGELFF. DNA for the CDR3: TGTGCCAGCTCACTTTCGTTGAGACTAGCGGGAGAAAAGGAAAGAGCCGGGGAGCTGTTTTTT.

The chain uses TRBV7-6 and TRBJ2-5; TRBD1 agrees at 9 bases. The J call may be mistaken, given a closer DNA end match to TRBJ2-7. The CDR3 extends over 14 amino acids. The germline V gene has CDR1 SGHVS and CDR2 FNYEAQ. The CDR3 nucleotides read TGTGCCAGCAGCTTAAACAGGGGGCAGGACGAGCAGTACTTC. This translates into CASSLNRGQDEQYF.

This chain's CDR3 is CASSNRYGEQYF. CDR3 DNA sequence: TGTGCCAGCAGTAACAGATACGGCGAGCAGTACTTC. The V gene is TRBV27, the J gene TRBJ2-7, with no clear D. CDR3 size: 12 residues. Trimming pared 5 bases from V and 6 bases from J, leaving 11 bases between. CDR1 is MNHEY, CDR2 SMNVEV, per germline (reference sequence).

The V gene is TRBV28, the J gene TRBJ2-1; D may be TRBD2 (5 bases). Deletions cut 1 base from V and 2 bases from J, with 9 bases between. Germline-derived CDR1 and CDR2 are MDHEN and SYDVKM. This CDR3 is built from 15 residues. The CDR3 region has the DNA TGTGCCAGCAGTTTATCTGGAGGCCCCTACAATGAGCAGTTCTTC. Its translation is CASSLSGGPYNEQFF.

The chain couples TRBV2 to TRBJ1-1; tentatively, D is TRBD1 (6 bases). V was pared by 1 base and J by 5 bases, with 17 bases between. Germline V CDR1 and CDR2: SNHLY, FYNNEI. The CDR3 loop spans 16 amino acids. In DNA, the CDR3 is TGTGCCAGCAGTGAAGAGTGGGACATCGGACGGACTGAAGCTTTCTTT. Translating it yields CASSEEWDIGRTEAFF.

The chain uses TRBV5-4 and TRBJ1-1, with 8 bases that match TRBD1. The CDR3 runs to 14 residues. The V segment lost 0 bases and the J segment 2 bases; nucleotides outside the gene matches: 0. Germline loops: CDR1 SGHNT, CDR2 YYREEE (reference sequence). Written as DNA, the CDR3 is TGTGCCAGCAGCTTGGCAGGGGGCAACACTGAAGCTTTCTTT. It is translated as CASSLAGGNTEAFF.

The V and J genes are TRBV12-5 and TRBJ2-5, with 10 nucleotides matching TRBD1. The J segment lost 4 bases and the V segment lost 1 base, leaving 6 bases of the junction unmatched. Germline assignment: CDR1 LGHNT and CDR2 FRNRAP. This CDR3 comprises 16 residues. The CDR3 DNA follows: TGTGCTAGTGGTTTGGCCCGACAGGGGGCAGGAGAGACCCAGTACTTC. Translated: CASGLARQGAGETQYF.

The gene calls are TRBV7-9 and TRBJ2-7; possibly TRBD2 for D (6 bases). Per the germline V gene, CDR1 is SEHNR and CDR2 is FQNEAQ (reference sequence). CDR3 length: 14 residues. Trimming pared 6 bases from V and 5 bases from J, leaving 17 bases between. The chain's CDR3 is CASSTRELTDEQYF. The CDR3 nucleotides are TGTGCCAGCAGTACTCGGGAGCTTACGGACGAGCAGTACTTC. Full variable domain (remainder filled in from reference TRBV7-9 and TRBJ2-7): DTGVSQNPRHKITKRGQNVTFRCDPISEHNRLYWYRQTLGQGPEFLTYFQNEAQLEKSRLLSDRFSAERPKGSFSTLEIQRTEQGDSAMYLCASSTRELTDEQYFGPGTRLTVT.

The chain employs TRBV2 and TRBJ2-2; tentatively, D is TRBD1 (5 bases). The germline V gene encodes CDR1 SNHLY and CDR2 FYNNEI. Trimming removed 7 bases at V and 4 bases at J, with 19 bases between. This CDR3 contains 16 residues. Here the CDR3 reads CASKGFVSGSTGELFF. The DNA of the CDR3 is TGTGCCAGCAAGGGGTTTGTTTCAGGAAGCACCGGGGAGCTGTTTTTT.

The V gene is TRBV5-4, the J gene TRBJ2-2; the D gene is possibly TRBD2 (7 bases). CDR3 length: 16 residues. Germline-derived CDR1 and CDR2 are SGHNT and YYREEE (reference sequence). V was pared by 7 bases and J by 4 bases, with 20 bases between. The DNA for the CDR3 is TGTGCCAGCGTCGGGGAGGCGGGGGCTTCCACCGGGGAGCTGTTTTTT. Its protein product is CASVGEAGASTGELFF. Full variable domain (missing parts from reference TRBV5-4 and TRBJ2-2): ETGVTQSPTHLIKTRGQQVTLRCSSQSGHNTVSWYQQALGQGPQFIFQYYREEENGRGNFPPRFSGLQFPNYSSELNVNALELDDSALYLCASVGEAGASTGELFFGEGSRLTVL.

The rearrangement links TRBV7-9 to TRBJ1-1; D is uncertain. The CDR3 totals 12 residues. Trimming left V 5 bases short and J 7 bases short, with 11 bases between. In germline, CDR1 is SEHNR, CDR2 FQNEAQ (reference sequence). CDR3 amino acids: CASSRREGEAFF. In nucleotides, the CDR3 is TGTGCCAGCAGCCGACGAGAGGGTGAAGCTTTCTTT.

The chain joins TRBV18 to TRBJ1-5; D is uncertain. The CDR3 covers 13 residues. CDR1 is KGHSH, CDR2 LQKENI, per germline. V was pared by 2 bases and J by 5 bases, with 7 bases between. CDR3 nucleotides: TGTGCCAGCTCACCAAGAGCCGATCAGCCCCAGCATTTT. It is translated as CASSPRADQPQHF. The whole variable domain, filled in from reference TRBV18 and TRBJ1-5, reads NAGVMQNPRHLVRRRGQEARLRCSPMKGHSHVYWYRQLPEEGLKFMVYLQKENIIDESGMPKERFSAEFPKEGPSILRIQQVVRGDSAAYFCASSPRADQPQHFGDGTRLSIL.